One and the same sample provided the 20 T cell receptor beta chains below, sequenced in a study of blood T cell repertoires in COVID-19. Only in-frame clones appear in the TCRdb table, and some are missing; sequencing was by immunoSEQ multiplex PCR. In the table there are approximately 260,000 clones, roughly 90% of which are singletons. Sequenced material: peripheral blood. The receptors derive from a man in his sixties who had recovered from COVID-19.

The chain joins TRBV4-1 to TRBJ2-4; 10 nucleotides align to TRBD2. The V gene end was trimmed by 6 bases and the J gene end by 9 bases; junction bases not matched to a gene: 5. This CDR3 is built from 13 residues. The germline V gene encodes CDR1 MGHRA and CDR2 YSYEKL. CDR3 region: CASSGLAESIQYF. Here the CDR3 DNA reads TGCGCCAGCAGTGGACTAGCGGAGAGCATTCAGTACTTC.

The chain recombines TRBV28 with TRBJ1-1; D possibly corresponds to TRBD1 (6 bases). V was trimmed by 5 bases and J by 1 base, leaving 11 bases between them. This CDR3 contains 14 residues. Germline V gene lookup returns CDR1 MDHEN and CDR2 SYDVKM. The CDR3 DNA is TGTGCCAGCAGTCTACAGGGATGGAACACTGAAGCTTTCTTT. Protein: CASSLQGWNTEAFF.

This rearrangement joins TRBV10-3 to TRBJ1-1, with D perhaps TRBD1 (5 bases). The V end was cut by 2 bases, the J end by 5 bases, with 12 bases between. Germline lookup yields CDR1 ENHRY and CDR2 SYGVKD. CDR3 size: 14 residues. The CDR3 region is CAISEEAGGTEAFF. The CDR3 DNA sequence: TGTGCCATCAGTGAGGAGGCGGGGGGTACTGAAGCTTTCTTT.

Remarks on this clone: The sample contains more than one DNA sequence encoding this CDR3. The DNA for the CDR3 is TGTGCCAGTAGTATAGCAGGAACCGGGGAGCTGTTTTTT. It codes for CASSIAGTGELFF. V usage is TRBV19 and J usage is TRBJ2-2; D unresolved. This CDR3 is 13 amino acids long. Germline CDR1 is LNHDA and CDR2 is SQIVND (reference sequence). Trimming removed 1 base at V and 5 bases at J, with 5 bases between.

V is TRBV30 and J is TRBJ2-4, with 7 bases that match TRBD2. Germline CDR1 GTSNPN, CDR2 SVGIG (reference sequence). The junction had 8 bases not matched to a gene; V was cut back by 1 base and J by 2 bases. CDR3 length: 16 residues. The CDR3 spells CAWSGGGMRTKNIQYF. The CDR3 DNA follows: TGTGCCTGGAGTGGGGGGGGGATGCGGACCAAAAACATTCAGTACTTC.

This clone appeared a few times. The J gene is TRBJ1-1, the V gene TRBV5-6; weak D call: TRBD1 (6 bases). V dropped 4 bases and J dropped 11 bases, with 15 bases sitting between them. The CDR3 is 12 residues long. Germline CDR1 and CDR2: SGHDT and YYEEEE. The CDR3 DNA reads as TGTGCCAGCAGCGTACACAGGGCTTTGGCTTTCTTT. Amino acids: CASSVHRALAFF.

This chain links TRBV3-1 (or the pseudogene TRBV3-2) with TRBJ1-1, with TRBD1 matching 7 bases. Unmatched junction bases numbered 15, after V lost 6 bases and J lost 5 bases. Germline CDR1 LGHDT, CDR2 YNNKEL (reference sequence). The CDR3 covers 16 residues. The CDR3 DNA is TGTGCCAGCAGTCTGTCGCTCGGCCCAGGGGGGACTGAAGCTTTCTTT. It encodes CASSLSLGPGGTEAFF.

The chain is built from TRBV27 and TRBJ1-2, with 7 bases identical to TRBD1. From germline, CDR1 is MNHEY and CDR2 SMNVEV (reference sequence). CDR3 length: 15 residues. V lost 5 bases to trimming and J lost 5 bases; unmatched junction nucleotides: 11. CDR3 loop: CASSPYRQGLYGYTF. The DNA of the CDR3 is TGTGCCAGCAGTCCCTACCGACAGGGATTGTATGGCTACACCTTC.

The chain employs TRBV24-1 and TRBJ2-7, with D possibly being TRBD1 (6 bases). V was pared by 1 base and J by 0 bases, with 12 bases between. The CDR3 runs 16 residues. The V gene's germline CDR1 is KGHDR and CDR2 SFDVKD. CDR3 coding DNA: TGTGCCACCAGTGATTTAGGACAGCCGAACTCCTACGAGCAGTACGTC. This sequence encodes CATSDLGQPNSYEQYV.

The rearrangement links TRBV5-1 to TRBJ2-5; D is possibly TRBD1 (6 bases). Germline CDR1 reads SGHRS; CDR2 reads YFSETQ. The germline V and J ends were trimmed by 0 bases and 0 bases, with 12 bases remaining between them. This CDR3 spans 16 amino acids. The CDR3 sequence is CASSLAPRTDQETQYF. Here the CDR3 DNA reads TGCGCCAGCAGCTTGGCGCCAAGGACAGACCAAGAGACCCAGTACTTC.

The rearrangement links TRBV5-5 to TRBJ2-7, with D maybe TRBD2 (6 bases). Germline assignment: CDR1 SGHKS and CDR2 YYEKEE (reference sequence). V lost 0 bases and J lost 7, with 11 bases in between. CDR3 size: 13 residues. CDR3 loop: CASSLVLAGEQYF. CDR3 bases: TGTGCCAGCAGCTTGGTACTCGCGGGGGAGCAGTACTTC.

This clone was detected only once. The chain uses TRBV5-1 and TRBJ2-2; TRBD1 agrees at 9 bases. V was pared by 2 bases and J by 3 bases, with 8 bases of the junction left unmatched. This CDR3 comprises 17 residues. Looked up from germline, CDR1 is SGHRS and CDR2 is YFSETQ. CDR3 DNA: TGCGCCAGCAGCTTACAGGGGGCGCTTGGTTACACCGGGGAGCTGTTTTTT. Translated: CASSLQGALGYTGELFF.

In DNA form, the CDR3 reads TGTGCCAGCAGTGAAATCGGCAGGGGAAAAAACACCATATATTTT. Protein product: CASSEIGRGKNTIYF. J is TRBJ1-3 and V is TRBV6-1; TRBD1 might be the D (6 bases). With 2 bases removed from V and 6 bases from J, the gap between germline ends came to 14 bases. The CDR3 covers 15 residues. Per the germline V gene, CDR1 is MNHNS and CDR2 is SASEGT.

This sequence joins TRBV7-9 and TRBJ1-1; 7 bases agree with TRBD1. The V gene's germline CDR1 is SEHNR and CDR2 FQNEAQ (reference sequence). CDR3 length equals 15 residues. V was pared by 6 bases and J by 1 base, with 8 bases of the junction left unmatched. DNA for the CDR3: TGTGCCAGCAGTACTTCAGGGACAGAGAACACTGAAGCTTTCTTT. This translates into CASSTSGTENTEAFF.

This chain links TRBV5-8 with TRBJ1-2; the D gene is possibly TRBD1 (6 bases). V gave up 0 bases and J gave up 4 bases, with 13 bases separating them. The CDR3 totals 15 residues. Per the germline V gene, CDR1 is SGHTS and CDR2 is YDEGEE. The DNA of the CDR3 is TGTGCCAGCAGCTTGGCTGGGGGCGCGGGCTATGGCTACACCTTC. It codes for CASSLAGGAGYGYTF.

The chain couples TRBV4-2 to TRBJ1-2; TRBD1 matches at 10 bases. Germline CDR1 and CDR2: LGHNA and YNFKEQ. The CDR3 runs to 14 residues. V shed 5 bases and J 7 bases; nucleotides not matched to a gene: 7. The DNA of the CDR3 is TGTGCCAGCAGCTCCGAGGGACAGGGGAGTGGCTACACCTTC. Encoded protein: CASSSEGQGSGYTF.

The rearrangement uses TRBV19 and TRBJ2-5, with 7 bases aligning to TRBD1. CDR3 length: 13 residues. V trimming: 5 bases; J trimming: 2 bases; junction bases outside the gene matches: 2. In germline, CDR1 is LNHDA, CDR2 SQIVND (reference sequence). CDR3 protein: CASSGDSQETQYF. The CDR3 DNA sequence: TGTGCCAGTAGTGGGGACAGTCAAGAGACCCAGTACTTC.

Points on this clone: At one boundary the junction diverges from the germline segment, which might be a read error. The chain recombines TRBV2 with TRBJ1-3, with TRBD1 matching over 8 bases. This CDR3 comprises 13 residues. The germline gives CDR1 SNHLY, CDR2 FYNNEI. CDR3 loop: CASREDRGRTIYF. The CDR3 nucleotides read TGTGCCAGCAGGGAAGACAGGGGACGCACCATATATTTT. Based on the CDR3 plus reference TRBV2 and TRBJ1-3, the full variable domain is EPEVTQTPSHQVTQMGQEVILRCVPISNHLYFYWYRQILGQKVEFLVSFYNNEISEKSEIFDDQFSVERPDGSNFTLKIRSTKLEDSAMYFCASREDRGRTIYFGEGSWLTVV.

This rearrangement joins TRBV2 to TRBJ1-1; D not resolved. Germline lookup yields CDR1 SNHLY and CDR2 FYNNEI. Between the trimmed V and J ends, which lost 3 bases and 11 bases, there was a span of 16 bases. The CDR3 consists of 13 residues. The CDR3 is CASSENQAGRAFF. For the CDR3, the DNA is TGTGCCAGCAGTGAGAACCAGGCTGGCAGGGCTTTCTTT. The whole variable domain, filled in from reference TRBV2 and TRBJ1-1, reads EPEVTQTPSHQVTQMGQEVILRCVPISNHLYFYWYRQILGQKVEFLVSFYNNEISEKSEIFDDQFSVERPDGSNFTLKIRSTKLEDSAMYFCASSENQAGRAFFGQGTRLTVV.

This clone rates as medium-sized. The chain carries TRBV2 and TRBJ1-4; D is ambiguous. CDR1 is SNHLY and CDR2 is FYNNEI in the germline V gene. Trimming took 6 bases from V and 5 from J, leaving 10 bases between them. This CDR3 has 13 residues. The CDR3 protein is CASSIQNNEKLFF. In DNA form, the CDR3 reads TGTGCCAGCAGCATCCAGAACAATGAAAAACTGTTTTTT.